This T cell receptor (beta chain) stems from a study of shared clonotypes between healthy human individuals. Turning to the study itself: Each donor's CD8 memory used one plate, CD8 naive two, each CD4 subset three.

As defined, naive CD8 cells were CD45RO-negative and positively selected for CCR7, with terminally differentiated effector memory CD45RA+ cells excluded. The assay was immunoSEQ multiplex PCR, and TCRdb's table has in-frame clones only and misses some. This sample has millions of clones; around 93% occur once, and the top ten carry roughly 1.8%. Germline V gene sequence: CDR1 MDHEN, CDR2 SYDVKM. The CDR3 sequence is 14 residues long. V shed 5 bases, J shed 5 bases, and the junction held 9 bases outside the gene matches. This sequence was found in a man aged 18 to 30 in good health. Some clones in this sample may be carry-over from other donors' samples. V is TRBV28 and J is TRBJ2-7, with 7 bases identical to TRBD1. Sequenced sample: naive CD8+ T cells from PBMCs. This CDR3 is CASSPLDRAHEQYF. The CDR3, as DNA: TGTGCCAGCAGTCCGCTCGACAGGGCGCACGAGCAGTACTTC.